In this sample, the clone carrying this T cell receptor beta chain turned up many times. The data were obtained in a study of T cells in Graves' hyperthyroidism and ophthalmopathy. V dropped 7 bases and J dropped 3 bases, with 14 bases sitting between them. The CDR3 extends over 14 amino acids. The investigators amplified TCR beta CDR3 regions from RNA transcripts. First-round RT-PCR targeting the TCR CDR3 was performed with the HTBI primer set. TCRdb recomputed calls from the multiplex PCR reads with MiXCR, one row per CDR3 protein. The sample includes under 400,000 distinct CDR3 sequences, roughly 17% seen only once; the top ten take approximately 35%. An absence of ophthalmopathy progression within 18 months meant stable Graves' hyperthyroidism.

The receptor's source is a young man with Graves' hyperthyroidism. Input material: blood. The genes are TRBV12-3 or TRBV12-4 and TRBJ2-3; D gene ambiguous. The CDR3 nucleotides read TGTGCCAGCACCCCACTAAGTCGGACAGATACGCAGTATTTT. Protein: CASTPLSRTDTQYF.